These T cell receptor beta chains were read from a single sample in a study of T-cell memory formation after mild COVID-19. One entry per CDR3 protein results from TCRdb running MiXCR on the 5' RACE reads. The sample yields 150,000 or so distinct CDR3 sequences, around 30% seen once. Material: PBMCs or a T cell subset sorted from them (not recorded which). The receptors were sampled from an adult woman who had mild COVID-19 (a few samples of this study predate the infection). Cell type and time point are not known. CDR3s include the opening cysteine and the closing phenylalanine or tryptophan. The order of the fields is CDR3 protein, CDR3 DNA, D gene, J gene, clone size, V gene. D genes are given only for firm matches. Only some rows state a clone size, as once, few, many or a class for expanded clones.

CDR3 protein: CASSQVGVRQPQHF
CDR3 DNA: TGCGCCAGCAGCCAAGTTGGAGTTAGGCAGCCCCAGCATTTT
D gene: NA
J gene: TRBJ1-5
clone size: NA
V gene: TRBV4-1

CDR3 protein: CAWSVQGGQPQHF
CDR3 DNA: TGTGCCTGGAGTGTACAGGGGGGTCAGCCCCAGCATTTT
D gene: TRBD1
J gene: TRBJ1-5
clone size: NA
V gene: TRBV30

CDR3 protein: CASSISPSRTDTQYF
CDR3 DNA: TGTGCCAGTAGTATCAGTCCCAGCCGCACAGATACGCAGTATTTT
D gene: NA
J gene: TRBJ2-3
clone size: few
V gene: TRBV19

CDR3 protein: CASSTGYYTEAFF
CDR3 DNA: TGTGCCAGCAGTACAGGGTATTACACTGAAGCTTTCTTT
D gene: NA
J gene: TRBJ1-1
clone size: NA
V gene: TRBV12-3/TRBV12-4

CDR3 protein: CASSPWMGAGANVLTF
CDR3 DNA: TGCGCCAGCAGCCCCTGGATGGGTGCTGGGGCCAACGTCCTGACTTTC
D gene: NA
J gene: TRBJ2-6
clone size: NA
V gene: TRBV4-1

CDR3 protein: CASSVVGTPSDTQYF
CDR3 DNA: TGTGCCAGCAGCGTAGTCGGGACTCCCTCAGATACGCAGTATTTT
D gene: NA
J gene: TRBJ2-3
clone size: NA
V gene: TRBV9

CDR3 protein: CASSYSAGGPRDEQYF
CDR3 DNA: TGTGCCAGCAGTTACTCCGCGGGAGGGCCTAGAGACGAGCAGTACTTC
D gene: TRBD2
J gene: TRBJ2-7
clone size: few
V gene: TRBV6-2/TRBV6-3

CDR3 protein: CASRLRQGSHEQYF
CDR3 DNA: TGTGCCAGCAGATTGAGGCAGGGTTCTCACGAGCAGTACTTC
D gene: NA
J gene: TRBJ2-7
clone size: NA
V gene: TRBV12-3/TRBV12-4

CDR3 protein: CASSLGDLGNNEQFF
CDR3 DNA: TGTGCCAGCAGCTTAGGGGACCTCGGCAACAATGAGCAGTTCTTC
D gene: NA
J gene: TRBJ2-1
clone size: NA
V gene: TRBV7-9

CDR3 protein: CASSFQGAYEQYF
CDR3 DNA: TGTGCCAGCAGCTTCCAGGGGGCCTACGAGCAGTACTTC
D gene: TRBD1
J gene: TRBJ2-7
clone size: few
V gene: TRBV5-6

CDR3 protein: CASSYGLAGGPSGEQYF
CDR3 DNA: TGTGCCAGCAGTTATGGACTAGCGGGAGGGCCGTCGGGCGAGCAGTACTTC
D gene: TRBD2
J gene: TRBJ2-7
clone size: NA
V gene: TRBV12-3/TRBV12-4

CDR3 protein: CASSQGHSYEQYF
CDR3 DNA: TGCGCCAGCAGCCAGGGACACTCCTACGAGCAGTACTTC
D gene: NA
J gene: TRBJ2-7
clone size: few
V gene: TRBV4-1

CDR3 protein: CASSVGVATNEKLFF
CDR3 DNA: TGTGCCAGCAGCGTAGGGGTGGCAACTAATGAAAAACTGTTTTTT
D gene: NA
J gene: TRBJ1-4
clone size: few
V gene: TRBV9

CDR3 protein: CASPRPPGGYEQYF
CDR3 DNA: TGTGCCAGCCCACGCCCCCCCGGGGGCTACGAGCAGTACTTC
D gene: NA
J gene: TRBJ2-7
clone size: NA
V gene: TRBV21-1

CDR3 protein: CASSKPTGAHRTYEQYF
CDR3 DNA: TGTGCCAGCAGCAAACCGACAGGGGCGCACCGTACCTACGAGCAGTACTTC
D gene: TRBD1
J gene: TRBJ2-7
clone size: NA
V gene: TRBV7-9

CDR3 protein: CASSPRENSYEQYF
CDR3 DNA: TGCGCCAGCAGCCCCAGGGAGAACTCCTACGAGCAGTACTTC
D gene: NA
J gene: TRBJ2-7
clone size: NA
V gene: TRBV5-1

CDR3 protein: CASSLDPGVKTQYF
CDR3 DNA: TGCGCCAGCAGCTTGGATCCGGGGGTGAAGACCCAGTACTTC
D gene: NA
J gene: TRBJ2-5
clone size: many
V gene: TRBV5-1

CDR3 protein: CASSPWAGELFF
CDR3 DNA: TGTGCCAGCAGCCCCTGGGCCGGGGAGCTGTTTTTT
D gene: NA
J gene: TRBJ2-2
clone size: few
V gene: TRBV7-9

CDR3 protein: CASSGEKGNTIYF
CDR3 DNA: TGCGCCAGCAGCGGGGAAAAAGGAAACACCATATATTTT
D gene: NA
J gene: TRBJ1-3
clone size: NA
V gene: TRBV5-1

CDR3 protein: CATSDRQPNTGELFF
CDR3 DNA: TGTGCCACCAGTGACCGACAGCCGAACACCGGGGAGCTGTTTTTT
D gene: NA
J gene: TRBJ2-2
clone size: few
V gene: TRBV24-1

CDR3 protein: CASRSLAGTLEQFF
CDR3 DNA: TGTGCCAGCAGATCACTAGCGGGGACTCTAGAGCAGTTCTTC
D gene: TRBD2
J gene: TRBJ2-1
clone size: few
V gene: TRBV7-9

CDR3 protein: CASSSKSGGASGTQYF
CDR3 DNA: TGCGCCAGCAGCTCGAAGAGCGGGGGCGCGAGTGGTACGCAGTATTTT
D gene: TRBD2
J gene: TRBJ2-3
clone size: NA
V gene: TRBV5-1

CDR3 protein: CASSLIMGGGTEAFF
CDR3 DNA: TGTGCCAGCAGTCTCATCATGGGGGGTGGGACTGAAGCTTTCTTT
D gene: NA
J gene: TRBJ1-1
clone size: medium-sized
V gene: TRBV27

CDR3 protein: CASSISGLSLNQPQHF
CDR3 DNA: TGTGCCAGCAGTATATCGGGCCTCTCCCTTAATCAGCCCCAGCATTTT
D gene: NA
J gene: TRBJ1-5
clone size: NA
V gene: TRBV6-2/TRBV6-3

CDR3 protein: CATSDYGPGNLGEQFF
CDR3 DNA: TGTGCCACCAGTGACTACGGGCCAGGGAACTTAGGGGAGCAGTTCTTC
D gene: NA
J gene: TRBJ2-1
clone size: NA
V gene: TRBV24-1

CDR3 protein: CASSDQGGATEAFF
CDR3 DNA: TGTGCCAGCAGCGACCAAGGGGGGGCCACTGAAGCTTTCTTT
D gene: NA
J gene: TRBJ1-1
clone size: NA
V gene: TRBV7-2

CDR3 protein: CASRSNSGRRNQPQHF
CDR3 DNA: TGTGCCAGCAGATCTAACTCAGGTCGTAGGAATCAGCCCCAGCATTTT
D gene: NA
J gene: TRBJ1-5
clone size: NA
V gene: TRBV12-3/TRBV12-4

CDR3 protein: CASSATTGTGEAKNIQYF
CDR3 DNA: TGTGCCAGCAGCGCAACAACCGGGACAGGGGAGGCCAAAAACATTCAGTACTTC
D gene: NA
J gene: TRBJ2-4
clone size: once
V gene: TRBV21-1

CDR3 protein: CASSLHVQLDQPQHF
CDR3 DNA: TGTGCCAGCAGCTTACATGTCCAGCTAGATCAGCCCCAGCATTTT
D gene: NA
J gene: TRBJ1-5
clone size: NA
V gene: TRBV7-4

CDR3 protein: CASSLAGSPDTQYF
CDR3 DNA: TGTGCCAGCAGCTTAGCGGGGTCCCCAGATACGCAGTATTTT
D gene: NA
J gene: TRBJ2-3
clone size: many
V gene: TRBV7-9

CDR3 protein: CASSDQERLFYEQYF
CDR3 DNA: TGTGCCAGCAGCGATCAGGAGAGGCTCTTCTACGAGCAGTACTTC
D gene: NA
J gene: TRBJ2-7
clone size: few
V gene: TRBV2

CDR3 protein: CASRYNRDRALEQFF
CDR3 DNA: TGTGCCAGCAGATACAACCGGGACAGGGCTCTGGAGCAGTTCTTC
D gene: TRBD1
J gene: TRBJ2-1
clone size: NA
V gene: TRBV27

CDR3 protein: CASSQWTSGSADTQYF
CDR3 DNA: TGCGCCAGCAGCCAGTGGACTAGCGGGAGTGCAGATACGCAGTATTTT
D gene: TRBD2
J gene: TRBJ2-3
clone size: NA
V gene: TRBV4-3

CDR3 protein: CASSEALAGELFF
CDR3 DNA: TGTGCCAGCAGTGAAGCGCTGGCCGGGGAGCTGTTTTTT
D gene: NA
J gene: TRBJ2-2
clone size: NA
V gene: TRBV2

CDR3 protein: CASSRTGGGETQYF
CDR3 DNA: TGTGCCAGCAGTCGGACAGGGGGAGGAGAGACCCAGTACTTC
D gene: TRBD1
J gene: TRBJ2-5
clone size: NA
V gene: TRBV12-3/TRBV12-4

CDR3 protein: CSVMTSVPF
CDR3 DNA: TGCAGCGTTATGACTAGCGTGCCCTTC
D gene: TRBD2
J gene: TRBJ2-5
clone size: many
V gene: TRBV29-1

CDR3 protein: CASGFGQSYEQYF
CDR3 DNA: TGTGCCAGCGGGTTCGGACAGTCCTACGAGCAGTACTTC
D gene: NA
J gene: TRBJ2-7
clone size: NA
V gene: TRBV27

CDR3 protein: CASSLGSFTNEKLFF
CDR3 DNA: TGTGCCAGCAGCCTGGGTAGTTTTACTAATGAAAAACTGTTTTTT
D gene: NA
J gene: TRBJ1-4
clone size: few
V gene: TRBV7-9

CDR3 protein: CASSPGQGQGSRNTIYF
CDR3 DNA: TGTGCCAGCAGTCCGGGACAGGGGCAAGGGTCGAGAAACACCATATATTTT
D gene: TRBD1
J gene: TRBJ1-3
clone size: few
V gene: TRBV27

CDR3 protein: CASSWGLAGEETQYF
CDR3 DNA: TGCGCCAGCAGCTGGGGACTAGCGGGGGAAGAGACCCAGTACTTC
D gene: TRBD2
J gene: TRBJ2-5
clone size: NA
V gene: TRBV5-1

CDR3 protein: CASSPYSGQGGETQYF
CDR3 DNA: TGTGCCAGCAGCCCCTACAGTGGACAGGGCGGAGAGACCCAGTACTTC
D gene: TRBD1
J gene: TRBJ2-5
clone size: NA
V gene: TRBV9

CDR3 protein: CASSLLYEQYF
CDR3 DNA: TGTGCCAGCAGCCTCCTGTACGAGCAGTACTTC
D gene: NA
J gene: TRBJ2-7
clone size: many
V gene: TRBV11-2

CDR3 protein: CASSREQSGEQYF
CDR3 DNA: TGTGCCAGCAGCCGGGAGCAGTCGGGGGAGCAGTACTTC
D gene: NA
J gene: TRBJ2-7
clone size: NA
V gene: TRBV7-2

CDR3 protein: CASSPPSLDQLSYEQYF
CDR3 DNA: TGTGCCAGCAGTCCCCCCTCACTAGACCAGCTTTCCTACGAGCAGTACTTC
D gene: NA
J gene: TRBJ2-7
clone size: few
V gene: TRBV7-9

CDR3 protein: CASSQDGLDYEQYF
CDR3 DNA: TGCGCCAGCAGCCAAGACGGGCTAGACTACGAGCAGTACTTC
D gene: NA
J gene: TRBJ2-7
clone size: few
V gene: TRBV4-1

CDR3 protein: CASSVQVPPYEQYF
CDR3 DNA: TGTGCCAGCAGCGTACAGGTACCTCCCTACGAGCAGTACTTC
D gene: NA
J gene: TRBJ2-7
clone size: few
V gene: TRBV12-3/TRBV12-4

CDR3 protein: CAWSPTSGGEQYF
CDR3 DNA: TGTGCCTGGAGTCCCACTAGCGGGGGAGAGCAGTACTTC
D gene: TRBD2
J gene: TRBJ2-7
clone size: few
V gene: TRBV30

CDR3 protein: CASSRETGIRTDTQYF
CDR3 DNA: TGTGCCAGCAGCCGAGAGACAGGGATAAGGACAGATACGCAGTATTTT
D gene: TRBD1
J gene: TRBJ2-3
clone size: NA
V gene: TRBV14

CDR3 protein: CASSDRWGTSGISSYEQYF
CDR3 DNA: TGTGCCAGCAGTGATAGATGGGGGACTAGCGGGATAAGCTCCTACGAGCAGTACTTC
D gene: TRBD2
J gene: TRBJ2-7
clone size: NA
V gene: TRBV2

CDR3 protein: CASSPGLADYTGELFF
CDR3 DNA: TGTGCCAGCAGCCCCGGACTAGCGGACTACACCGGGGAGCTGTTTTTT
D gene: TRBD2
J gene: TRBJ2-2
clone size: few
V gene: TRBV11-2

CDR3 protein: CASSPSPPAYEQFF
CDR3 DNA: TGTGCCAGCAGCCCCTCACCTCCGGCGTATGAGCAGTTCTTC
D gene: NA
J gene: TRBJ2-1
clone size: NA
V gene: TRBV9

CDR3 protein: CASSQVRQSLEQYF
CDR3 DNA: TGCGCCAGCAGCCAAGTTCGACAGTCTCTCGAGCAGTACTTC
D gene: NA
J gene: TRBJ2-7
clone size: NA
V gene: TRBV4-3

CDR3 protein: CASSLRTGSYEQYF
CDR3 DNA: TGTGCCAGCAGTCTCCGGACAGGATCCTACGAGCAGTACTTC
D gene: TRBD1
J gene: TRBJ2-7
clone size: few
V gene: TRBV12-3/TRBV12-4

CDR3 protein: CASSYSGQNYGYTF
CDR3 DNA: TGTGCCAGCAGTTACTCCGGACAGAACTATGGCTACACCTTC
D gene: NA
J gene: TRBJ1-2
clone size: NA
V gene: TRBV6-2/TRBV6-3

CDR3 protein: CASSPDRGRPYEQYF
CDR3 DNA: TGCGCCAGCAGCCCCGACAGGGGTCGTCCCTACGAGCAGTACTTC
D gene: TRBD1
J gene: TRBJ2-7
clone size: NA
V gene: TRBV4-3